The T cell receptor beta chain under discussion was sequenced for a study of Graves' ophthalmopathy and Graves' hyperthyroidism. Study-wide results and caveats: Prediction of ophthalmopathy progression reached approximately 64% sensitivity and nearly 75% specificity.

CDR3 regions of TCR beta were amplified from RNA transcripts. Investigators did first-round RT-PCR with HTBI primers, then second-round multiplex PCR. TCRdb independently ran MiXCR on the multiplex PCR reads; one entry per CDR3 protein. The sample records a few hundred thousand distinct CDR3 sequences, 15% to 20% being singletons. All donors with ophthalmopathy were recorded as having moderate-to-severe activity, CAS ≥3, NOSPECS ≥4 and a duration under 3 months. Pregnant or lactating patients and those with other autoimmune diseases or uncontrolled infections were excluded. This clonotype was seen many times. Its antigen is still unknown. Sequencing was carried out using peripheral blood. This receptor was taken from an adult man with Graves' ophthalmopathy.

The CDR3: CATRPPPATGLSVAFF. In DNA, the CDR3 is TGTGCCACCCGACCCCCCCCCGCGACAGGGTTATCGGTGGCTTTCTTT. The chain is built from TRBV19 and TRBJ1-1, with 7 bases matching TRBD1. V shed 10 bases, J shed 11 bases, and the junction held 25 bases outside the gene matches. Germline V lookup: CDR1 LNHDA, CDR2 SQIVND (reference sequence). The CDR3 has 16 amino acids.